This entry concerns a single T cell receptor beta chain. Its cognate antigen is unknown. This record comes from a study of regulatory T cells in long-lasting Graves disease. Overall study context: In persistent Graves' disease, antithyroid drugs had been taken for over 5 years and TSH receptor antibodies stayed positive.

General study points: It was in persistent disease that TRBV28, TRBJ1-2 and TRBJ2-5 were favored.

This sample's time point: persistent/refractory GD, antithyroid drugs over 5 years with positive TRAb. Construction of the TCR library relied on RNA isolated from PBMCs. Patients all came to the study from an endocrinology department in Xi'an, China. Building the TCR beta libraries relied on iRepertoire HTBI primers, and CDR3 regions underwent Arm-PCR. TCRdb reanalysed the multiplex PCR reads using MiXCR and keeps one entry per CDR3 protein. The top ten hold 13% of the sample, which has 450,000 or so distinct CDR3 sequences, around a fifth seen once. V lost 3 bases and J 8 bases, leaving 10 bases between the germline ends. Germline V CDR1 and CDR2: SEHNR, FQNEAQ (reference sequence). The CDR3 runs 13 residues.

The specimen was peripheral blood mononuclear cells (PBMCs), collected when the disease was refractory, from a patient treated with antithyroid drugs. This TCR came from a female donor with Graves disease. The genes are TRBV7-9 and TRBJ1-4; no firm D call. The CDR3 DNA reads TGTGCCAGCAGCTTGGATTCGGGGGAAAAACTGTTTTTT. It specifies CASSLDSGEKLFF.